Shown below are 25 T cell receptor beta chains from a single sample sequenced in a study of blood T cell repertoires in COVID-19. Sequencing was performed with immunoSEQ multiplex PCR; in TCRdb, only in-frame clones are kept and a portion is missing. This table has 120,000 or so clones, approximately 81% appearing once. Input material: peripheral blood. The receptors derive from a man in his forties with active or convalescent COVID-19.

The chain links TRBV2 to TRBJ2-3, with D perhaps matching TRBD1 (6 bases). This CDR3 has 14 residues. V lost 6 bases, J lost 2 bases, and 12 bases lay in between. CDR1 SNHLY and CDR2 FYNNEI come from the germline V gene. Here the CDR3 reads CASRDSRNTDTQYF. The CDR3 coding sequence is TGTGCCAGCAGGGACAGCAGGAACACAGATACGCAGTATTTT.

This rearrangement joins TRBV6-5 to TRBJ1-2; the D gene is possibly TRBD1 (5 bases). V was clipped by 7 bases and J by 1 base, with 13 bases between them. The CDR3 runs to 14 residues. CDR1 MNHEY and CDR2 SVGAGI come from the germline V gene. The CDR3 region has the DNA TGTGCCAGCACCAACCTCAGGGATAACTATGGCTACACCTTC. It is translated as CASTNLRDNYGYTF.

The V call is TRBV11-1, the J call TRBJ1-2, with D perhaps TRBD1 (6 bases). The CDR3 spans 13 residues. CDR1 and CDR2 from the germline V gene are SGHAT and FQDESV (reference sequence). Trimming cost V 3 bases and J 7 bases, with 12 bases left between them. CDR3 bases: TGTGCCAGCAGCTTTTTCCAGGGGACTGGCTACACCTTC. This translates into CASSFFQGTGYTF. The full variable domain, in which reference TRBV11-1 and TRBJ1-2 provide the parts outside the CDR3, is EAEVAQSPRYKITEKSQAVAFWCDPISGHATLYWYRQILGQGPELLVQFQDESVVDDSQLPKDRFSAERLKGVDSTLKIQPAELGDSAMYLCASSFFQGTGYTFGSGTRLTVV.

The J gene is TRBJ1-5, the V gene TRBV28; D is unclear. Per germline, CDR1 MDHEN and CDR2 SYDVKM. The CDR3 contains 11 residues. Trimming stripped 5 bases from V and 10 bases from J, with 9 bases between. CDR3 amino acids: CASSKEEPQHF. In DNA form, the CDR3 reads TGTGCCAGCAGTAAGGAGGAACCCCAGCATTTT.

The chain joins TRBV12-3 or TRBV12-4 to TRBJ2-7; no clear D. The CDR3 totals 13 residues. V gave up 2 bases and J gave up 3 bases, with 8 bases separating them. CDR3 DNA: TGTGCCAGCAGTTTAAAACCCTACTACGAGCAGTACTTC. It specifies CASSLKPYYEQYF.

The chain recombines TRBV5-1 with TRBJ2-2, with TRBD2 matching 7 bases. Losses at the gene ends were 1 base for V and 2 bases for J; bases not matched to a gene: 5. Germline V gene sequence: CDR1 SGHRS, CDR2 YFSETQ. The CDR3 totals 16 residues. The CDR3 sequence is CASSLYGEGNTGELFF. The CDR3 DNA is TGCGCCAGCAGCTTGTATGGGGAGGGCAACACCGGGGAGCTGTTTTTT. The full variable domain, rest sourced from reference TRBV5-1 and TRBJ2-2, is KAGVTQTPRYLIKTRGQQVTLSCSPISGHRSVSWYQQTPGQGLQFLFEYFSETQRNKGNFPGRFSGRQFSNSRSEMNVSTLELGDSALYLCASSLYGEGNTGELFFGEGSRLTVL.

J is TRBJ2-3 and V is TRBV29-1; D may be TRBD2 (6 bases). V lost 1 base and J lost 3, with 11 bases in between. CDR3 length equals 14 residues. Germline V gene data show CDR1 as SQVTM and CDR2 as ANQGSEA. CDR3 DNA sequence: TGCAGCGTTGAAGGGAGGGATGAGACAGATACGCAGTATTTT. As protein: CSVEGRDETDTQYF.

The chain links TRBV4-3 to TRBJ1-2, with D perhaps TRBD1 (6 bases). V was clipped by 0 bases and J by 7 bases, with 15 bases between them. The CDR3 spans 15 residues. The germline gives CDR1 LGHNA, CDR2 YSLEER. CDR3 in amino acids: CASSQEGPGVGGYTF. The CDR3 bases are TGCGCCAGCAGCCAAGAAGGTCCAGGGGTAGGTGGCTACACCTTC.

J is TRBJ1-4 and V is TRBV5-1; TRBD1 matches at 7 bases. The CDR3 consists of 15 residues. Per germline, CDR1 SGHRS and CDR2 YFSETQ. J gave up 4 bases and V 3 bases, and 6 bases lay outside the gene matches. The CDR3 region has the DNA TGCGCCAGCAGCTCTACAGGGGAACGTAATGAAAAACTGTTTTTT. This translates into CASSSTGERNEKLFF.

The CDR3 DNA follows: TGTGCCAGCAGTTTAGCGGGGTATTCGACGTACGAGCAGTACTTC. Translation gives CASSLAGYSTYEQYF. V and J are TRBV28 and TRBJ2-7; D is perhaps TRBD2 (6 bases). The CDR3 is 15 amino acids. Germline V gene data show CDR1 as MDHEN and CDR2 as SYDVKM. V was pared by 2 bases and J by 4 bases, with 15 bases between.

The CDR3 DNA reads as TGTGCCAGCAGTTTCGCCGGGACAGGGGCTAGCGAGCAGTACTTC. This translates into CASSFAGTGASEQYF. The rearrangement links TRBV13 to TRBJ2-7, with TRBD1 identical over 10 bases. The V gene's germline CDR1 is PRHDT and CDR2 FYEKMQ (reference sequence). The ends lost 6 bases at V and 6 bases at J; junction bases unmatched: 11. The length of the CDR3 is 15 residues.

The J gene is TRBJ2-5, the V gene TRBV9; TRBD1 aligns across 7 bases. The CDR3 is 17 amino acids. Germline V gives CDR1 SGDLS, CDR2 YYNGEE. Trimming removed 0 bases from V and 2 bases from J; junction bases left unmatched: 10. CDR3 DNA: TGTGCCAGCAGCGTAGACCCCCCAGGGACAGAACAAGAGACCCAGTACTTC. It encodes CASSVDPPGTEQETQYF.

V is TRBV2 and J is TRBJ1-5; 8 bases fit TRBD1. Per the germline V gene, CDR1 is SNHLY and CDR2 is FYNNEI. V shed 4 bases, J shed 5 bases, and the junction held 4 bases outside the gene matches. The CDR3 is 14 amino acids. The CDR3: CASSVQGGDQPQHF. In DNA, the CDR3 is TGTGCCAGCAGTGTACAGGGGGGGGATCAGCCCCAGCATTTT.

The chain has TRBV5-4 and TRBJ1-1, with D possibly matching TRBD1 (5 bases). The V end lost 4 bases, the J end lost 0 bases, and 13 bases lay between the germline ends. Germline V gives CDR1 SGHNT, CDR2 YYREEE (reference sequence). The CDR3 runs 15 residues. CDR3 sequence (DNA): TGTGCCAGCAGCGCACCGGGGGAACTGAACACTGAAGCTTTCTTT. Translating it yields CASSAPGELNTEAFF.

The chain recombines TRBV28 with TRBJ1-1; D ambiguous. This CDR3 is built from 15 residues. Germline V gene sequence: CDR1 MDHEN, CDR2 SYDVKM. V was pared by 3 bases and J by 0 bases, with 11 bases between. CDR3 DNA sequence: TGTGCCAGCAGTTTCGTTGAGGCGGTGAACACTGAAGCTTTCTTT. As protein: CASSFVEAVNTEAFF.

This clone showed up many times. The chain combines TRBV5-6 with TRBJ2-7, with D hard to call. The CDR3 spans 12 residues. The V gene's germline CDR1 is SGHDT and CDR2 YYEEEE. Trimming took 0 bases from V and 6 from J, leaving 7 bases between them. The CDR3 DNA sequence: TGTGCCAGCAGCTTGGTTAGGAGCGAGCAGTACTTC. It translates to CASSLVRSEQYF.

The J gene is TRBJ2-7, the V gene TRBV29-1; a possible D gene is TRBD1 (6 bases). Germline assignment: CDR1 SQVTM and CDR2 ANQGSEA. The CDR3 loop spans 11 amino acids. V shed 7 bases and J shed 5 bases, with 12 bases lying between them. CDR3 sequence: CSGSQGNEQYF. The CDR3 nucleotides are TGCAGCGGGTCACAGGGCAACGAGCAGTACTTC.

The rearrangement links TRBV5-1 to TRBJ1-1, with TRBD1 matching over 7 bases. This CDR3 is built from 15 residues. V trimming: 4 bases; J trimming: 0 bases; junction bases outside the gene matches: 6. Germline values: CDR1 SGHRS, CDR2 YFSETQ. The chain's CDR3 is CASSARQGLNTEAFF. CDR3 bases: TGCGCCAGCAGCGCTCGACAGGGCCTGAACACTGAAGCTTTCTTT.

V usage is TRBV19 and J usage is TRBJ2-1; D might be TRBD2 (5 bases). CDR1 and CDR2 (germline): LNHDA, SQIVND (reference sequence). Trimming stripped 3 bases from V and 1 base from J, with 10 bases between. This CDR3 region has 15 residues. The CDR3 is CASSIGQRSYNEQFF. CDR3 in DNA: TGTGCCAGTAGTATCGGGCAGCGGTCCTACAATGAGCAGTTCTTC.

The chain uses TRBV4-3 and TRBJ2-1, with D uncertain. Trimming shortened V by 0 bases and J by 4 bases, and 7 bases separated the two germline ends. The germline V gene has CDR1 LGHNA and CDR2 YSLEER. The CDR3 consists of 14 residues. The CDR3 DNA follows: TGCGCCAGCAGCCAAGAAAACAATTACAATGAGCAGTTCTTC. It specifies CASSQENNYNEQFF.

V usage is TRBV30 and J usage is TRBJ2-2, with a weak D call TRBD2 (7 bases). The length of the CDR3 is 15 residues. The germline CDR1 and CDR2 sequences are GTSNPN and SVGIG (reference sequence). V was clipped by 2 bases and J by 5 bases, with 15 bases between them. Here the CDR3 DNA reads TGTGCCTGGAGTATCGGGGGGCCGGGGACCGGGGAGCTGTTTTTT. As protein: CAWSIGGPGTGELFF.

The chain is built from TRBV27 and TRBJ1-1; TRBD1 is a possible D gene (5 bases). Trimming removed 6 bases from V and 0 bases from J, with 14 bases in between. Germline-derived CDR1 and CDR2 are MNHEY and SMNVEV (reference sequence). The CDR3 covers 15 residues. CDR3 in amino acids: CASSPPGGVNTEAFF. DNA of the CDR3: TGTGCCAGCAGCCCCCCCGGAGGGGTGAACACTGAAGCTTTCTTT.

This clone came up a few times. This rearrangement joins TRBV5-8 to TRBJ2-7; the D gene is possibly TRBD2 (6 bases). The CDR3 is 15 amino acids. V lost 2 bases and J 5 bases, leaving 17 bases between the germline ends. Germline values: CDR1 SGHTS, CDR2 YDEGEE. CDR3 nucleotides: TGTGCCAGCAGCTTTGGAGGGCCAGGTAGGAACGAGCAGTACTTC. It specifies CASSFGGPGRNEQYF.

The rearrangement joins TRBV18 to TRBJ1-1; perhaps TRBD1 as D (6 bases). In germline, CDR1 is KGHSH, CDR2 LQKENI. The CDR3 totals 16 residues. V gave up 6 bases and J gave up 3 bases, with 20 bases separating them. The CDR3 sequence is CASSATSGGAYTEAFF. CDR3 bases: TGTGCCAGCTCGGCAACCTCGGGGGGGGCTTACACTGAAGCTTTCTTT.

CDR3 amino acids: CASSKEGGDFYNEQFF. CDR3 in DNA: TGTGCCAGCAGCAAAGAAGGCGGGGACTTCTACAATGAGCAGTTCTTC. The chain uses TRBV21-1 and TRBJ2-1; the tabulated D call, TRBD2, remains unverified against the DNA. TRBV21-1 is recorded as a pseudogene. The CDR3 contains 16 residues.